The 7 T cell receptor beta chains presented below share a single source sample, sequenced in a study of blood T cell repertoires in COVID-19. Clones were sequenced by immunoSEQ multiplex PCR, and TCRdb holds only the in-frame ones, with some missing. The sample comprises about 400,000 clones, 88% of which are singletons, and 2% to 2.5% rests with the top ten. Sequenced input: PBMCs or T cells enriched from blood (not recorded which). Source of these receptors: a woman aged 40-49 years with acute COVID-19.

The chain employs TRBV27 and TRBJ1-1; TRBD1 agrees at 7 bases. Looked up from germline, CDR1 is MNHEY and CDR2 is SMNVEV (reference sequence). The V segment lost 5 bases and the J segment 5 bases; nucleotides outside the gene matches: 5. This CDR3 comprises 13 residues. The CDR3 region has the DNA TGTGCCAGCAGTCTGCACAGGGGTACTGAAGCTTTCTTT. Amino acids: CASSLHRGTEAFF.

V and J are TRBV5-1 and TRBJ1-1; D perhaps matches TRBD1 (6 bases). Trimming removed 4 bases from V and 1 base from J, with 17 bases in between. The CDR3 runs to 16 residues. Per germline, CDR1 SGHRS and CDR2 YFSETQ. DNA for the CDR3: TGCGCCAGCAGCCCCTGGGGGGGGCCTACGAACACTGAAGCTTTCTTT. Translation: CASSPWGGPTNTEAFF.

The V call is TRBV29-1, the J call TRBJ1-5; 7 bases are a match to TRBD1. In germline, CDR1 is SQVTM, CDR2 ANQGSEA. This CDR3 region has 14 residues. V lost 6 bases and J lost 2; bases outside the gene matches: 7. The CDR3 is CSVFRDSCNQPQHF. The CDR3 DNA follows: TGCAGCGTCTTCAGGGACAGTTGCAATCAGCCCCAGCATTTT.

J is TRBJ2-7 and V is TRBV18; TRBD2 might be the D (6 bases). The germline V and J ends were trimmed by 2 bases and 6 bases, with 14 bases remaining between them. The CDR3 is 14 amino acids. Germline V gene sequence: CDR1 KGHSH, CDR2 LQKENI. CDR3 region: CASSPSGQRSEQYF. DNA of the CDR3: TGTGCCAGCTCACCAAGCGGGCAGCGGAGCGAGCAGTACTTC.

This clone has only one observation. The genes are TRBV19 and TRBJ1-1, with D perhaps TRBD1 (5 bases). CDR3 length: 15 residues. Trimming took off 7 bases at V and 8 bases at J, with 23 bases between the two ends. The germline CDR1 and CDR2 sequences are LNHDA and SQIVND (reference sequence). The CDR3 region is CASIPFRGGSPEAFF. CDR3 in DNA: TGTGCCAGTATCCCCTTCCGCGGGGGATCTCCGGAAGCTTTCTTT.

This chain joins TRBV7-9 and TRBJ1-3, with a possible D match to TRBD1 (5 bases). Per germline, CDR1 SEHNR and CDR2 FQNEAQ (reference sequence). CDR3 length equals 15 residues. The V gene lost 1 base and the J gene lost 2 bases, with 9 bases spanning the gap. The chain's CDR3 is CASSLEGLPGNTIYF. CDR3 bases: TGTGCCAGCAGCTTAGAGGGACTCCCTGGAAACACCATATATTTT.

The chain combines TRBV6-5 with TRBJ1-6, with D possibly matching TRBD1 (5 bases). The V and J ends lost 5 bases and 7 bases respectively, with 15 bases between them. The CDR3 spans 15 residues. CDR1 MNHEY and CDR2 SVGAGI come from the germline V gene. In DNA, the CDR3 is TGTGCCAGCAGTATCAGGGTATTCGGAAATTCACCCCTCCACTTT. Its translation: CASSIRVFGNSPLHF.